This T cell receptor (beta chain) was identified during a study of early T cells in non-severe SARS-CoV-2 infection. Findings and limits, study-wide: Missing private and CD4 specificities, VDJdb matching favored anti-spike CD8 responses.

Individual cDNA molecules received unique molecular identifiers. TCRdb processed the 5' RACE reads anew with MiXCR; each CDR3 protein has one entry. The repertoire includes approximately 45,000 distinct CDR3 sequences, roughly 6.2% of them detected once, and roughly 12% sits in the top ten. This clonotype has ten or more counts. Its matching antigen is unknown. V lost 0 bases and J 8 bases, leaving 13 bases between the germline ends. The CDR3 covers 14 residues. Germline CDR1 MNHEY, CDR2 SMNVEV (reference sequence). The sequence was obtained from an adult who was a healthcare worker with PCR-confirmed SARS-CoV-2 infection or an uninfected control (not recorded which). Sequenced sample: whole blood. The V call is TRBV27, the J call TRBJ1-2; D gene uncertain. CDR3 residues: CASSLSSTKAGYTF. The CDR3 DNA sequence: TGTGCCAGCAGTTTATCTTCCACCAAAGCAGGCTACACCTTC.